The rows below give T cell receptor beta chains drawn from one sample of a study of identical twins. TCRdb analysed the 5' RACE reads with MiXCR anew, one entry per CDR3 protein. The table includes some 230,000 distinct CDR3 sequences, 5.5% to 7.5% detected once. The data were also submitted as part of a second study, on T cells expressing NK-cell markers.

Sequencing used CD8+ T cells sorted from blood. The receptor source for this set is a young woman in good health. The conserved cysteine and the conserved F or W are not part of the CDR3 here. The order of the fields is V gene, D gene, CDR3 protein. A D gene is named only where the DNA matches it firmly.

v_call: TRBV5-6; d_call: .; cdr3_aa: ASSLGRGSIISEQF
v_call: TRBV12-3/TRBV12-4; d_call: TRBD1; cdr3_aa: ASSATGGNTEAF
v_call: TRBV29-1; d_call: TRBD2; cdr3_aa: SVSGTSGRTAGELF
v_call: TRBV7-2; d_call: TRBD1; cdr3_aa: ASSHSGTGLPNEKLF
v_call: TRBV4-1; d_call: .; cdr3_aa: ASSQLQGNNEQF
v_call: TRBV19; d_call: TRBD1; cdr3_aa: ASSIPGQDNSPLH
v_call: TRBV3-1; d_call: .; cdr3_aa: ASSLQSAETQY
v_call: TRBV7-2; d_call: .; cdr3_aa: ASSLNRRNGELF
v_call: TRBV7-2; d_call: TRBD1; cdr3_aa: ASSLAHNRGSFYEQY
v_call: TRBV7-9; d_call: TRBD2; cdr3_aa: ASSPGGVREY
v_call: TRBV12-3/TRBV12-4; d_call: .; cdr3_aa: ASSPRRGEDSPLH
v_call: TRBV6-1; d_call: TRBD2; cdr3_aa: ASKRTSPEQF
v_call: TRBV12-3/TRBV12-4; d_call: .; cdr3_aa: ASSLDEKLF
v_call: TRBV19; d_call: .; cdr3_aa: ASKGRDRGQPQH
v_call: TRBV27; d_call: .; cdr3_aa: ASAGSVSDTQY
v_call: TRBV14; d_call: .; cdr3_aa: ASSPDGPNEQY
v_call: TRBV7-9; d_call: .; cdr3_aa: ASSSPDSSYEQY
v_call: TRBV28; d_call: .; cdr3_aa: ASRGTKNIQY
v_call: TRBV9; d_call: TRBD2; cdr3_aa: ASSARGGYNEQF
v_call: TRBV27; d_call: TRBD1; cdr3_aa: ASGWTGTNQPQH
v_call: TRBV14; d_call: .; cdr3_aa: ASSQVVGPVEKLF
v_call: TRBV12-3/TRBV12-4; d_call: .; cdr3_aa: ASSMGRYNEQF
v_call: TRBV20-1; d_call: TRBD1; cdr3_aa: SARGTGNEKLF
v_call: TRBV7-9; d_call: TRBD2; cdr3_aa: ASSSPTSGGIDTQY
v_call: TRBV4-3; d_call: .; cdr3_aa: ASSQDWWGLRTYEQY
v_call: TRBV6-5; d_call: .; cdr3_aa: ASSSMKTDTQY
v_call: TRBV6-6; d_call: TRBD1; cdr3_aa: ASRMTGNTEAF
v_call: TRBV29-1; d_call: TRBD2; cdr3_aa: SATPGTSALNEQF
v_call: TRBV12-3/TRBV12-4; d_call: .; cdr3_aa: ASSFTRMDEQY
v_call: TRBV12-3/TRBV12-4; d_call: .; cdr3_aa: ASRAKGPTPTDTQY
v_call: TRBV7-7; d_call: .; cdr3_aa: ASSLAFGGEAF
v_call: TRBV7-9; d_call: .; cdr3_aa: ASSSRSYEQY